This TCR beta chain was retrieved from a study of shared clonotypes between healthy human individuals. Study context: Each donor's CD4 naive and CD4 memory cells filled three plates apiece, CD8 naive two, and CD8 memory one.

V lost 2 bases and J lost 11, with 18 bases in between. The CDR3 is made up of 14 amino acids. Germline V lookup: CDR1 MNHNS, CDR2 SASEGT. An assay was performed, and its level was deep. The DNA input per sorted-subset replicate PCR was about 220 ng, corresponding to roughly 31,000 T cell genomes. The repertoire was sequenced with immunoSEQ multiplex PCR; TCRdb's copy has only in-frame clones and lacks some. The sample yields more than 2 million clones, under 97% seen once. The source is a young man in good health. The chain is built from TRBV6-1 and TRBJ1-2; D is unclear. Sequenced sample: naive CD4+ T cells sorted from blood. Documented subset: CD45RA+ positively selected. The CDR3 here is CASSELSRPSGYTF. The DNA of the CDR3 is TGTGCCAGCAGTGAACTATCCCGTCCCAGCGGGTACACCTTC.